The 31 T cell receptor beta chains presented below share a single source sample, sequenced in a study of T cell responses to AZD1222 COVID-19 vaccine. Method: immunoSEQ multiplex PCR; TCRdb's copy keeps in-frame clones and lacks some. The data show approximately 80,000 clones, with approximately 85% seen just once and roughly 10% held by the top ten. Sequencing was performed on peripheral blood, taken 28 days after the second AZD1222 dose. The receptor set was obtained from an adult who received the AZD1222 COVID-19 vaccine.

This rearrangement joins TRBV6-5 to TRBJ2-4; D might be TRBD1 or TRBD2, each matching 5 bases. This CDR3 comprises 16 residues. Germline CDR1 and CDR2: MNHEY and SVGAGI. V was trimmed by 0 bases and J by 8 bases, leaving 17 bases between them. The CDR3 DNA reads TGTGCCAGCAGTTACTCCGCATCGACGAGGGGTCACATTCAGTACTTC. It codes for CASSYSASTRGHIQYF.

The V gene is TRBV29-1, the J gene TRBJ1-2; TRBD1 matches 7 bases. This CDR3 spans 13 amino acids. CDR1 SQVTM and CDR2 ANQGSEA come from the germline V gene. The junction had 6 bases not matched to a gene; V was cut back by 7 bases and J by 1 base. CDR3 coding DNA: TGCAGCGGCAGACAGGGCTTTAACTATGGCTACACCTTC. It is translated as CSGRQGFNYGYTF.

The chain links TRBV5-1 to TRBJ2-7; D is unresolved. CDR1 and CDR2 from the germline V gene are SGHRS and YFSETQ. V was trimmed by 0 bases and J by 0 bases, leaving 7 bases between them. The CDR3 has 14 amino acids. CDR3 nucleotide sequence: TGCGCCAGCAGCTTGGACAGTACCTCCTACGAGCAGTACTTC. It yields the protein CASSLDSTSYEQYF.

V is TRBV11-2 and J is TRBJ2-3; D ambiguous. V lost 7 bases and J lost 0, with 17 bases in between. The germline V gene has CDR1 SGHAT and CDR2 FQNNGV. CDR3 length equals 16 residues. CDR3 sequence (DNA): TGTGCCAGCACTCCAGGCTACCTTGGTAGCACAGATACGCAGTATTTT. This sequence encodes CASTPGYLGSTDTQYF.

V usage is TRBV9 and J usage is TRBJ2-1, with 7 nucleotides matching TRBD2. The CDR3 extends over 15 amino acids. V shed 5 bases and J 6 bases; nucleotides not matched to a gene: 11. Germline CDR1 SGDLS, CDR2 YYNGEE. The CDR3 here is CASSLQAGMSNEQFF. The CDR3 DNA sequence: TGTGCCAGCAGTCTTCAAGCGGGGATGAGCAATGAGCAGTTCTTC.

This clone was seen a handful of times. V is TRBV3-1 (or the pseudogene TRBV3-2) and J is TRBJ2-1; 7 positions match TRBD1. The V segment lost 1 base and the J segment 7 bases; nucleotides outside the gene matches: 10. The germline gives CDR1 LGHDT, CDR2 YNNKEL (reference sequence). This CDR3 is built from 16 residues. The CDR3 nucleotides are TGTGCCAGCAGCCAAGGACAGGGCCGAGGGGATAATGAGCAGTTCTTC. Its protein is CASSQGQGRGDNEQFF.

The chain carries TRBV19 and TRBJ1-2; D is possibly TRBD1 (5 bases). CDR1 and CDR2 (germline): LNHDA, SQIVND (reference sequence). The CDR3 spans 16 residues. Trimming left V 4 bases short and J 4 bases short, with 19 bases between. The CDR3 is CASSTEPRAWGYGYTF. The CDR3 nucleotides read TGTGCCAGTAGTACGGAACCCAGGGCTTGGGGCTATGGCTACACCTTC.

The rearrangement uses TRBV7-2 and TRBJ2-1, with TRBD2 matching 8 bases. Germline V gene data show CDR1 as SGHTA and CDR2 as FQGNSA. The V segment lost 2 bases and the J segment 7 bases; nucleotides outside the gene matches: 7. The CDR3 consists of 15 residues. CDR3 nucleotide sequence: TGTGCCAGCAGCTTAATCGGGGGGGGTAGAAATGAGCAGTTCTTC. Protein: CASSLIGGGRNEQFF.

V usage is TRBV4-2 and J usage is TRBJ2-1, with 8 bases lining up with TRBD2. Germline assignment: CDR1 LGHNA and CDR2 YNFKEQ. The J segment lost 3 bases and the V segment lost 4 bases, leaving 8 bases of the junction unmatched. CDR3 length: 16 amino acids. Here the CDR3 reads CASSPNPAGGYNEQFF. In DNA, the CDR3 is TGTGCCAGCAGCCCAAATCCGGCGGGGGGCTACAATGAGCAGTTCTTC.

This clone has only a few counts. This rearrangement joins TRBV7-2 to TRBJ2-7; no reliable D call. Trimming shortened V by 3 bases and J by 3 bases, and 12 bases separated the two germline ends. In germline, CDR1 is SGHTA, CDR2 FQGNSA. The CDR3 spans 14 residues. The CDR3 is CASSFDPTDYEQYF. The CDR3 bases are TGTGCCAGCAGCTTTGACCCGACTGACTACGAGCAGTACTTC.

The chain couples TRBV4-2 to TRBJ1-5; TRBD1 might be the D (6 bases). The CDR3 runs 15 residues. Trimming left V 2 bases short and J 5 bases short, with 13 bases between. CDR1 and CDR2 from the germline V gene are LGHNA and YNFKEQ. CDR3 region: CASSQPQDRYQPQHF. The CDR3 nucleotides read TGTGCCAGCAGCCAACCACAAGACAGGTATCAGCCCCAGCATTTT.

The rearrangement joins TRBV19 to TRBJ2-2; D remains ambiguous. Germline V gives CDR1 LNHDA, CDR2 SQIVND (reference sequence). V was cut by 6 bases and J by 0 bases, with 8 bases left in between. This CDR3 has 14 amino acids. The CDR3 region is CASRSAANTGELFF. CDR3 sequence (DNA): TGTGCCAGTAGGTCGGCGGCGAACACCGGGGAGCTGTTTTTT. The variable domain in full, with the rest retrieved from reference TRBV19 and TRBJ2-2, is DGGITQSPKYLFRKEGQNVTLSCEQNLNHDAMYWYRQDPGQGLRLIYYSQIVNDFQKGDIAEGYSVSREKKESFPLTVTSAQKNPTAFYLCASRSAANTGELFFGEGSRLTVL.

This clone was recorded only once. CDR3 DNA: TGCGCCAGCAGCTCCGGGCTCTCTGGGGCCAACGTCCTGACTTTC. Its protein is CASSSGLSGANVLTF. V and J are TRBV5-1 and TRBJ2-6; D unclear. Germline lookup yields CDR1 SGHRS and CDR2 YFSETQ. V was pared by 3 bases and J by 0 bases, with 7 bases between. The CDR3 has 15 amino acids.

The chain joins TRBV24-1 to TRBJ2-3, with TRBD1 matching 7 bases. CDR1 and CDR2 from the germline V gene are KGHDR and SFDVKD. Trimming at V came to 4 bases and at J to 1 base, leaving 7 bases not matched to a gene. This CDR3 spans 16 amino acids. The chain's CDR3 is CATSDRTGRGTDTQYF. The CDR3 nucleotides are TGTGCCACCAGTGACCGGACAGGTAGAGGCACAGATACGCAGTATTTT.

This chain links TRBV5-6 with TRBJ2-2; D may be TRBD2 (7 bases). From germline, CDR1 is SGHDT and CDR2 YYEEEE. V lost 2 bases to trimming and J lost 5 bases, with 19 bases between them. The CDR3 has 17 residues. This CDR3 is CASSLGGAFPTTGELFF. The CDR3 nucleotides are TGTGCCAGCAGCTTAGGGGGGGCCTTTCCGACGACCGGGGAGCTGTTTTTT.

The V call is TRBV10-2, the J call TRBJ1-5; 9 bases map to TRBD1. Germline lookup yields CDR1 WSHSY and CDR2 SAAADI. Trimming at V came to 5 bases and at J to 7 bases, leaving 3 bases not matched to a gene. There are 13 residues in the CDR3. The CDR3 DNA is TGCGCCAGCAGTCAGGGACAGGGCCAGCCCCAGCATTTT. Residues: CASSQGQGQPQHF.

The CDR3 DNA reads TGTGCCAGCAGCGTATCAGGGGACTATGGCTACACCTTC. Its protein is CASSVSGDYGYTF. J is TRBJ1-2 and V is TRBV9; D is possibly TRBD1 (6 bases). Germline V gives CDR1 SGDLS, CDR2 YYNGEE. The germline V and J ends were trimmed by 1 base and 3 bases, with 7 bases remaining between them. There are 13 residues in the CDR3.

This clone was seen only once. The chain is built from TRBV15 and TRBJ1-1; D unclear. Trimming removed 1 base at V and 1 base at J, with 7 bases between. The CDR3 runs 14 residues. Germline lookup yields CDR1 LNHNV and CDR2 YYDKDF (reference sequence). Here the CDR3 reads CATSRASANTEAFF. The CDR3 nucleotides read TGTGCCACCAGCAGAGCATCCGCGAACACTGAAGCTTTCTTT.

About this clone: In the same sample, other DNA sequences code for this CDR3. The chain employs TRBV3-1 (or the pseudogene TRBV3-2) and TRBJ2-1; D is unresolved. V was trimmed by 0 bases and J by 4 bases, leaving 7 bases between them. Germline lookup yields CDR1 LGHDT and CDR2 YNNKEL (reference sequence). The CDR3 runs to 14 residues. This chain's CDR3 is CASSQDSTYNEQFF. The CDR3 DNA reads TGTGCCAGCAGCCAAGATTCGACATACAATGAGCAGTTCTTC.

The CDR3 sequence is CASSLAGQEGETQYF. The CDR3 DNA reads as TGTGCCAGCAGCTTAGCGGGACAGGAAGGGGAGACCCAGTACTTC. The gene calls are TRBV7-9 and TRBJ2-5; 8 nucleotides match TRBD1. This CDR3 spans 15 amino acids. V was clipped by 0 bases and J by 5 bases; unmatched bases: 5. The germline CDR1 and CDR2 sequences are SEHNR and FQNEAQ (reference sequence).

This chain connects TRBV7-3 to TRBJ2-5, with D possibly matching TRBD2 (6 bases). Germline V CDR1 and CDR2: SGHTA, FQGTGA. Trimming shortened V by 4 bases and J by 4 bases, and 10 bases separated the two germline ends. The CDR3 length is 13 residues. This chain's CDR3 is CASSSTGRETQYF. CDR3 DNA: TGTGCCAGCAGCTCCACCGGGAGAGAGACCCAGTACTTC.

This clone appeared once. This rearrangement joins TRBV6-5 to TRBJ1-4; D not resolved. The germline V gene has CDR1 MNHEY and CDR2 SVGAGI. V dropped 7 bases and J dropped 1 base, with 13 bases sitting between them. The CDR3 loop spans 15 amino acids. For the CDR3, the DNA is TGTGCCAGCAAGGATCGGTTGGGAACTAATGAAAAACTGTTTTTT. It specifies CASKDRLGTNEKLFF.

The chain employs TRBV15 and TRBJ1-4, with 7 bases that match TRBD1. V lost 9 bases and J lost 10; bases outside the gene matches: 5. In germline, CDR1 is LNHNV, CDR2 YYDKDF (reference sequence). CDR3 length: 11 residues. CDR3: CATTPGGKLFF. CDR3 nucleotides: TGTGCCACTACACCAGGGGGAAAACTGTTTTTT.

The chain combines TRBV6-5 with TRBJ2-7; unclear D gene. Trimming left V 2 bases short and J 1 base short, with 6 bases between. The CDR3 extends over 13 amino acids. Germline loops: CDR1 MNHEY, CDR2 SVGAGI. The CDR3 region has the DNA TGTGCCAGCAGTTACAGGGAATCCTACGAGCAGTACTTC. Its translation: CASSYRESYEQYF.

This clone has more than one count but fewer than ten. The chain uses TRBV10-3 and TRBJ2-7; a weak D match, TRBD2 (5 bases). V lost 6 bases, J lost 4 bases, and 19 bases lay in between. Germline assignment: CDR1 ENHRY and CDR2 SYGVKD. The CDR3 has 15 residues. CDR3 nucleotide sequence: TGTGCCATCAGCGACATACCGGGAAAAGGATACGAGCAGTACTTC. Translation: CAISDIPGKGYEQYF.

About this clone: Mismatch with germline at one junction end may stem from a read error. The chain combines TRBV19 with TRBJ1-2; D remains ambiguous. CDR1 LNHDA and CDR2 SQIVND come from the germline V gene (reference sequence). The CDR3 has 11 residues. The CDR3 is CASSIYKGCSF. Written as DNA, the CDR3 is TGTGCCAGTAGTATATACAAGGGTTGCTCCTTC. Looking up the rest from reference TRBV19 and TRBJ1-2 gives the full variable domain: DGGITQSPKYLFRKEGQNVTLSCEQNLNHDAMYWYRQDPGQGLRLIYYSQIVNDFQKGDIAEGYSVSREKKESFPLTVTSAQKNPTAFYLCASSIYKGCSFGSGTRLTVV.

The J gene is TRBJ2-5, the V gene TRBV2; 12 nucleotides align to TRBD2. Germline V CDR1 and CDR2: SNHLY, FYNNEI. V shed 6 bases, J shed 4 bases, and the junction held 3 bases outside the gene matches. CDR3 length equals 14 residues. CDR3 sequence reads: CASRTSGGLETQYF. CDR3 nucleotides: TGTGCCAGCAGGACTAGCGGGGGTTTAGAGACCCAGTACTTC.

V usage is TRBV29-1 and J usage is TRBJ1-1, with D hard to call. The CDR3 consists of 12 residues. V was cut by 4 bases and J by 6 bases, with 12 bases left in between. Germline values: CDR1 SQVTM, CDR2 ANQGSEA. The CDR3 DNA follows: TGCAGCGTTGGGGAGGGTGGGGCTGAAGCTTTCTTT. Translating gives CSVGEGGAEAFF.

This chain links TRBV11-2 with TRBJ2-3, with 7 bases that match TRBD1. CDR3 length equals 14 residues. V shed 7 bases and J 0 bases; nucleotides not matched to a gene: 4. Germline V gene lookup returns CDR1 SGHAT and CDR2 FQNNGV. CDR3: CASNTGESTDTQYF. CDR3 DNA sequence: TGTGCCAGCAACACAGGGGAGAGCACAGATACGCAGTATTTT. Together with reference TRBV11-2 and TRBJ2-3, the CDR3 gives the full variable domain: EAGVAQSPRYKIIEKRQSVAFWCNPISGHATLYWYQQILGQGPKLLIQFQNNGVVDDSQLPKDRFSAERLKGVDSTLKIQPAKLEDSAVYLCASNTGESTDTQYFGPGTRLTVL.

This clone was observed a single time. The CDR3 bases are TGTGCCAGCAGTCACTGGGACAGGGGTTTGGAGACCCAGTACTTC. This codes for CASSHWDRGLETQYF. V and J are TRBV6-5 and TRBJ2-5; 10 nucleotides line up with TRBD1. The V gene end was trimmed by 5 bases and the J gene end by 5 bases; junction bases not matched to a gene: 8. Germline V gives CDR1 MNHEY, CDR2 SVGAGI. CDR3 length equals 15 residues.

Concerning this clone itself: In the same sample, other DNA sequences code for this CDR3. The CDR3 region is CSARVTDTQYF. CDR3 coding DNA: TGCAGTGCTAGGGTCACAGATACGCAGTATTTT. The chain links TRBV20-1 to TRBJ2-3; D not resolved. V was trimmed by 3 bases and J by 2 bases, leaving 3 bases between them. The V gene's germline CDR1 is DFQATT and CDR2 SNEGSKA (reference sequence). CDR3 size: 11 residues.